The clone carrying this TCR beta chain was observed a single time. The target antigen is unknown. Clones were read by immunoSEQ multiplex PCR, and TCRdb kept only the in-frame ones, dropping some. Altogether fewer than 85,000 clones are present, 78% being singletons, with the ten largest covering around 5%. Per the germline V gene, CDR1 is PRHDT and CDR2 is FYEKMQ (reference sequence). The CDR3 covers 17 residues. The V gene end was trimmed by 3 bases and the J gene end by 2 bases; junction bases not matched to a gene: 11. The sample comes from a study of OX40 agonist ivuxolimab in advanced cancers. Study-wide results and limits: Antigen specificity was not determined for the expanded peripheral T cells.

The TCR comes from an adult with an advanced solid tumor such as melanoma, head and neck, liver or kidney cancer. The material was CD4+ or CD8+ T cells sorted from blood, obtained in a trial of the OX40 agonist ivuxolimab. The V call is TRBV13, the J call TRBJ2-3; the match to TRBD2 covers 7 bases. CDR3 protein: CASSLPAGVVFTDTQYF. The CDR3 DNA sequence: TGTGCCAGCAGCTTGCCGGCGGGAGTGGTGTTCACAGATACGCAGTATTTT.